A selection of T cell receptor beta chains follows, all from one sample in a study of immune evolution from preneoplasia to lung adenocarcinoma. Using immunoSEQ multiplex PCR, the repertoire was profiled, and TCRdb retains in-frame clones only, with some absent. This sample yields 5,000 or so clones, of which 70% to 85% are seen a single time; over 9% belongs to the top ten. Input material: FFPE lung adenocarcinoma in situ tissue. These TCRs come from a person aged 60-79 years with lung adenocarcinoma. Each CDR3 is given with its conserved first and last residue. The D gene is left open where the match is weak. Where a row states a size, it is once, few, many or the class of an expanded clone; other rows omit it.

V: TRBV6-1
size: few
D: .
J: TRBJ1-2
CDR3: CASSEPTRALGYGYTF
DNA: TGTGCCAGCAGTGAACCGACGAGGGCTTTGGGCTATGGCTACACCTTC

V: TRBV2
size: once
D: .
J: TRBJ2-4
CDR3: CASEAPLAKNIQYF
DNA: TGTGCCAGCGAAGCCCCTCTAGCCAAAAACATTCAGTACTTC

V: TRBV15
size: few
D: .
J: TRBJ2-1
CDR3: CATSREVVHEQFF
DNA: TGTGCCACCAGCAGAGAAGTCGTCCATGAGCAGTTCTTC

V: TRBV10-3
size: few
D: .
J: TRBJ1-1
CDR3: CAISRQENTEAFF
DNA: TGTGCCATCAGTAGGCAGGAGAACACTGAAGCTTTCTTT

V: TRBV9
size: .
D: .
J: TRBJ1-2
CDR3: CASSVAGYGYTF
DNA: TGTGCCAGCAGCGTAGCCGGCTATGGCTACACCTTC

V: TRBV19
size: few
D: TRBD1
J: TRBJ1-5
CDR3: CASSLQGDQPQHF
DNA: TGTGCCAGTAGTTTACAGGGGGATCAGCCCCAGCATTTT

V: TRBV19
size: few
D: TRBD1
J: TRBJ1-2
CDR3: CASSIFDFGQGSNYGYTF
DNA: TGTGCCAGTAGTATTTTCGACTTCGGACAGGGAAGTAACTATGGCTACACCTTC

V: TRBV14
size: few
D: .
J: TRBJ1-6
CDR3: CASSYHGGPLHF
DNA: TGTGCCAGCAGCTACCACGGCGGACCCCTCCACTTT

V: TRBV28
size: .
D: .
J: TRBJ1-3
CDR3: CASSLYGDSGNTIYF
DNA: TGTGCCAGCAGTTTATACGGGGACTCTGGAAACACCATATATTTT

V: TRBV30
size: .
D: TRBD1
J: TRBJ1-3
CDR3: CAWSSGQGKSSGNTIYF
DNA: TGTGCCTGGAGTTCCGGACAGGGGAAGAGCTCTGGAAACACCATATATTTT

V: TRBV11-2
size: few
D: .
J: TRBJ1-1
CDR3: CASTENMGEAFF
DNA: TGTGCCAGCACCGAAAACATGGGTGAAGCTTTCTTT

V: TRBV7-9
size: .
D: .
J: TRBJ2-3
CDR3: CASSLGGQGPKDTQYF
DNA: TGTGCCAGCAGCTTGGGTGGGCAGGGGCCGAAGGATACGCAGTATTTT

V: TRBV19
size: .
D: .
J: TRBJ2-3
CDR3: CASSIDVTRGDTQYF
DNA: TGTGCCAGTAGTATAGATGTCACGCGGGGAGATACGCAGTATTTT

V: TRBV9
size: .
D: .
J: TRBJ1-4
CDR3: CASSSPRDGEKLFF
DNA: TGTGCCAGCAGTTCACCTCGGGACGGCGAAAAACTGTTTTTT